The 32 T cell receptor beta chains presented below share a single source sample, sequenced in a study of identical twins. TCRdb itself ran the 5' RACE reads through MiXCR, one entry per CDR3 protein. The sample yields about 810,000 distinct CDR3 sequences, about 12% seen once. The same sample was also studied in work on yellow fever vaccine responses in identical twins.

Sequenced material: PBMCs. These receptors were taken from a young woman in good health.

The chain combines TRBV12-3 or TRBV12-4 with TRBJ2-1; D may be TRBD1 or TRBD2 (5 bases each). V lost 7 bases and J 10 bases, leaving 17 bases between the germline ends. This CDR3 region has 13 residues. CDR3 nucleotide sequence: TGTGCCAGCACCATCAGAGAGGGGTTGGAGCAGTTCTTC. Amino acid sequence: CASTIREGLEQFF.

This rearrangement joins TRBV13 to TRBJ2-3, with D possibly being TRBD2 (5 bases). Looked up from germline, CDR1 is PRHDT and CDR2 is FYEKMQ (reference sequence). This CDR3 is built from 16 residues. Trimming took off 1 base at V and 0 bases at J, with 11 bases between the two ends. The CDR3 reads CASSLAASPSTDTQYF. The CDR3 DNA follows: TGTGCCAGCAGCTTAGCGGCTAGCCCTAGCACAGATACGCAGTATTTT.

There are a few counts of this clonotype. The V and J genes are TRBV29-1 and TRBJ2-7; D unresolved. CDR3 length: 12 amino acids. Germline CDR1 is SQVTM and CDR2 is ANQGSEA. The V end lost 1 base, the J end lost 11 bases, and 15 bases lay between the germline ends. The CDR3 nucleotides read TGCAGCGTTGAAGGAGAGTATCATTCCGAGTACTTC. It codes for CSVEGEYHSEYF.

This chain uses TRBV7-8 with TRBJ1-4, with 7 positions matching TRBD1. The germline V gene has CDR1 SGHVS and CDR2 FQNEAQ. The junction had 4 bases not matched to a gene; V was cut back by 5 bases and J by 4 bases. CDR3 length: 14 residues. CDR3 sequence reads: CASSQGTVNEKLFF. CDR3 nucleotides: TGTGCCAGCAGCCAGGGGACAGTTAATGAAAAACTGTTTTTT.

In its sample, this clonotype was seen a few times. This sequence joins TRBV28 and TRBJ2-7, with no clear D. The CDR3 length is 12 residues. Trimming shortened V by 5 bases and J by 9 bases, and 14 bases separated the two germline ends. Per germline, CDR1 MDHEN and CDR2 SYDVKM. This chain's CDR3 is CASSLAGRWQYF. The CDR3 DNA sequence: TGTGCCAGCAGTCTCGCCGGTAGATGGCAGTACTTC.

J is TRBJ1-1 and V is TRBV19; 7 bases fit TRBD1. This CDR3 is built from 16 residues. V lost 5 bases, J lost 2 bases, and 11 bases stayed unmatched. Germline V gene lookup returns CDR1 LNHDA and CDR2 SQIVND (reference sequence). This chain's CDR3 is CASSGSRTGVNTEAFF. The CDR3 DNA is TGTGCCAGTAGTGGGTCCAGGACAGGAGTTAACACTGAAGCTTTCTTT.

This clonotype was counted only a few times. The V gene is TRBV18, the J gene TRBJ1-5, with D possibly TRBD1 on 6 matching bases. Looked up from germline, CDR1 is KGHSH and CDR2 is LQKENI. This CDR3 has 15 residues. The V end lost 2 bases, the J end lost 2 bases, and 10 bases lay between the germline ends. In DNA, the CDR3 is TGTGCCAGCTCACCATCAGGGGATGGCAATCAGCCCCAGCATTTT. Its protein product is CASSPSGDGNQPQHF.

The table lists this clonotype with a few counts. This chain uses TRBV6-4 with TRBJ1-1; TRBD1 matches at 7 bases. The V and J ends lost 5 bases and 7 bases, in that order; junction bases with no gene match: 7. Germline CDR1 and CDR2: MRHNA and SNTAGT. CDR3 size: 13 residues. CDR3: CASSTTGEGEAFF. Here the CDR3 DNA reads TGTGCCAGCAGTACTACAGGGGAGGGTGAAGCTTTCTTT.

This clonotype has a handful of counts. The rearrangement links TRBV5-1 to TRBJ2-3; 10 bases line up with TRBD2. The length of the CDR3 is 15 residues. Germline V gene sequence: CDR1 SGHRS, CDR2 YFSETQ. V dropped 2 bases and J dropped 2; count of bases not matched to a gene: 2. As DNA, the CDR3 is TGCGCCAGCAGCTTCACTAGCGGGACCACAGATACGCAGTATTTT. It codes for CASSFTSGTTDTQYF.

For the CDR3, the DNA is TGTGCCACCAGTGATGAGACTAGCGGGATTCAAGAGACCCAGTACTTC. This encodes CATSDETSGIQETQYF. The chain combines TRBV24-1 with TRBJ2-5, with 11 bases fitting TRBD2. The CDR3 covers 16 residues. V lost 3 bases to trimming and J lost 2 bases; unmatched junction nucleotides: 4. CDR1 and CDR2 (germline): KGHDR, SFDVKD.

The chain couples TRBV27 to TRBJ2-3, with D possibly matching TRBD2 (6 bases). Germline lookup yields CDR1 MNHEY and CDR2 SMNVEV (reference sequence). V lost 7 bases, J lost 1 base, and 12 bases lay in between. The length of the CDR3 is 14 residues. CDR3 protein: CASTESSGTDTQYF. Here the CDR3 DNA reads TGTGCCAGCACCGAGTCTAGCGGCACAGATACGCAGTATTTT.

This clonotype has more than one count but fewer than ten. The J gene is TRBJ2-6, the V gene TRBV7-9; D gene unclear. The CDR3 is made up of 15 amino acids. Germline V gene data show CDR1 as SEHNR and CDR2 as FQNEAQ (reference sequence). Deletions cut 4 bases from V and 2 bases from J, with 9 bases between. As DNA, the CDR3 is TGTGCCAGCAGCTCCACAGTAACTGGGGCCAACGTCCTGACTTTC. Protein sequence: CASSSTVTGANVLTF.

This clonotype was detected a few times. The chain couples TRBV5-5 to TRBJ1-4; D is ambiguous. V was shortened by 3 bases and J by 0 bases, with 12 bases between the two germline ends. The CDR3 contains 16 residues. Germline CDR1 SGHKS, CDR2 YYEKEE (reference sequence). Here the CDR3 DNA reads TGTGCCAGCAGCTCGGGCAGCTCCGCAACTAATGAAAAACTGTTTTTT. Its translation: CASSSGSSATNEKLFF.

This chain uses TRBV29-1 with TRBJ2-2; D remains ambiguous. The V gene lost 5 bases and the J gene lost 1 base, with 8 bases spanning the gap. The CDR3 runs 13 residues. Germline V CDR1 and CDR2: SQVTM, ANQGSEA. This chain's CDR3 is CSVLGQNTGELFF. CDR3 DNA: TGCAGCGTTTTGGGTCAGAACACCGGGGAGCTGTTTTTT.

This clonotype was picked up many times. The rearrangement uses TRBV15 and TRBJ2-2; TRBD1 matches 7 bases. Trimming took 3 bases from V and 3 from J; bases not matched to a gene: 4. This CDR3 comprises 15 residues. The germline gives CDR1 LNHNV, CDR2 YYDKDF (reference sequence). Here the CDR3 reads CATSRTGTHTGELFF. The CDR3 DNA reads as TGTGCCACCAGCAGGACAGGGACCCACACCGGGGAGCTGTTTTTT.

This clonotype showed up many times. The chain employs TRBV6-5 and TRBJ2-1; D not certain. With 1 base removed from V and 2 bases from J, the gap between germline ends came to 9 bases. Germline loops: CDR1 MNHEY, CDR2 SVGAGI. The CDR3 sequence is 15 residues long. CDR3: CASSYWLAPYNEQFF. In nucleotides, the CDR3 is TGTGCCAGCAGTTACTGGTTAGCACCCTACAATGAGCAGTTCTTC.

The gene calls are TRBV20-1 and TRBJ2-2; D not certain. CDR1 DFQATT and CDR2 SNEGSKA come from the germline V gene (reference sequence). The V end was cut by 6 bases, the J end by 3 bases, with 20 bases between. There are 16 residues in the CDR3. The CDR3 loop is CSAPEASRPDTGELFF. The CDR3 bases are TGCAGTGCCCCCGAAGCCTCACGCCCGGACACCGGGGAGCTGTTTTTT.

This clonotype was observed a handful of times. V and J are TRBV7-2 and TRBJ2-1; D may match TRBD1 or TRBD2 (6 bases each). Per the germline V gene, CDR1 is SGHTA and CDR2 is FQGNSA. Deletions cut 7 bases from V and 3 bases from J, with 10 bases between. The CDR3 is made up of 13 amino acids. CDR3 residues: CASKGGNYNEQFF. CDR3 DNA sequence: TGTGCCAGCAAGGGGGGAAACTACAATGAGCAGTTCTTC.

This clonotype has at least ten counts. The gene calls are TRBV28 and TRBJ1-1; no firm D call. This CDR3 has 15 residues. The V gene's germline CDR1 is MDHEN and CDR2 SYDVKM. V lost 5 bases to trimming and J lost 4 bases, with 17 bases between them. CDR3 amino acids: CASSPYAAGGTEAFF. In nucleotides, the CDR3 is TGTGCCAGCAGTCCTTATGCCGCAGGTGGCACTGAAGCTTTCTTT.

The table lists this clonotype with a few counts. The chain links TRBV4-1 to TRBJ1-6; TRBD1 is a possible D gene (5 bases). V was pared by 3 bases and J by 10 bases, with 16 bases between. The germline V gene encodes CDR1 MGHRA and CDR2 YSYEKL. This CDR3 comprises 15 residues. The CDR3 coding sequence is TGCGCCAGCAGCCATGGCAGGGAAGGCGGCTCACCCCTCCACTTT. It encodes CASSHGREGGSPLHF.

The J gene is TRBJ1-1, the V gene TRBV5-1; D may be TRBD1 (6 bases). Germline V gene data show CDR1 as SGHRS and CDR2 as YFSETQ. Deletions cut 4 bases from V and 0 bases from J, with 16 bases between. CDR3 length equals 16 residues. DNA for the CDR3: TGCGCCAGCAGCACGGCCCCGGGACAATTGAACACTGAAGCTTTCTTT. Translation: CASSTAPGQLNTEAFF.

This clonotype was seen ten or more times. The chain joins TRBV5-1 to TRBJ2-3; 12 bases fit TRBD2. V dropped 3 bases and J dropped 4; count of bases not matched to a gene: 9. Germline loops: CDR1 SGHRS, CDR2 YFSETQ. The CDR3 is 17 amino acids. The CDR3 DNA reads TGCGCCAGCAGCTACCCGACTAGCGGGAGAAACGCAGATACGCAGTATTTT. Protein sequence: CASSYPTSGRNADTQYF.

This clonotype was detected many times. V gene TRBV27 combines with J gene TRBJ2-1; TRBD2 agrees at 7 bases. The V segment lost 5 bases and the J segment 0 bases; nucleotides outside the gene matches: 7. Germline CDR1 is MNHEY and CDR2 is SMNVEV (reference sequence). The CDR3 is 16 residues long. The CDR3 here is CASSPPAGSSYNEQFF. The DNA for the CDR3 is TGTGCCAGCAGTCCACCAGCGGGGAGCTCCTACAATGAGCAGTTCTTC.

This clonotype has ten or more counts. This rearrangement joins TRBV6-1 to TRBJ1-1; D unclear. Germline assignment: CDR1 MNHNS and CDR2 SASEGT. The CDR3 runs to 14 residues. Trimming took 1 base from V and 10 from J, leaving 16 bases between them. CDR3 sequence reads: CASSEEIRVSGAFF. The DNA for the CDR3 is TGTGCCAGCAGTGAAGAAATTCGGGTGTCTGGAGCTTTCTTT.

This clonotype was observed a few times. The gene calls are TRBV24-1 and TRBJ2-7; D ambiguous. The V gene lost 2 bases and the J gene lost 2 bases, with 9 bases spanning the gap. The germline CDR1 and CDR2 sequences are KGHDR and SFDVKD. The CDR3 totals 14 residues. The CDR3 here is CATSDSRSTYEQYF. CDR3 DNA: TGTGCCACCAGTGATTCCCGCAGTACCTACGAGCAGTACTTC.

This clonotype was picked up many times. V and J are TRBV4-1 and TRBJ2-1, with TRBD2 matching 9 bases. J gave up 7 bases and V 1 base, and 5 bases lay outside the gene matches. This CDR3 comprises 15 residues. Germline CDR1 MGHRA, CDR2 YSYEKL. CDR3 region: CASSQVLAGMNEQFF. The CDR3 region has the DNA TGCGCCAGCAGCCAAGTTCTAGCGGGGATGAATGAGCAGTTCTTC.

In its sample, this clonotype was seen many times. This chain joins TRBV20-1 and TRBJ2-7, with D perhaps matching TRBD1 (6 bases). CDR3 length: 13 amino acids. CDR1 and CDR2 from the germline V gene are DFQATT and SNEGSKA (reference sequence). Trimming removed 0 bases from V and 7 bases from J, with 13 bases in between. The CDR3 region is CSAREWGPGEQYF. The CDR3 coding sequence is TGCAGTGCTAGAGAGTGGGGGCCCGGAGAGCAGTACTTC.

The chain has TRBV5-1 and TRBJ2-6; 7 nucleotides line up with TRBD1. This CDR3 spans 18 amino acids. J was trimmed by 0 bases and V by 2 bases; bases with no gene match: 8. Germline loops: CDR1 SGHRS, CDR2 YFSETQ. The CDR3 reads CASSLRTGTNSGANVLTF. As DNA, the CDR3 is TGCGCCAGCAGCTTACGGACAGGCACGAACTCTGGGGCCAACGTCCTGACTTTC. Drawing the rest from reference TRBV5-1 and TRBJ2-6, the complete variable domain is KAGVTQTPRYLIKTRGQQVTLSCSPISGHRSVSWYQQTPGQGLQFLFEYFSETQRNKGNFPGRFSGRQFSNSRSEMNVSTLELGDSALYLCASSLRTGTNSGANVLTFGAGSRLTVL.

This clonotype was seen more than once but under ten times. The V gene is TRBV20-1, the J gene TRBJ2-1, with 11 bases aligning to TRBD2. Trimming took 3 bases from V and 4 from J; bases not matched to a gene: 14. The CDR3 spans 18 residues. Germline V gene lookup returns CDR1 DFQATT and CDR2 SNEGSKA (reference sequence). The CDR3 DNA reads as TGCAGTGCTAGTAGTCCTAGCGGGGGGTCCCGAGTTTACAATGAGCAGTTCTTC. Residues: CSASSPSGGSRVYNEQFF.

This clonotype was seen more than once but under ten times. V usage is TRBV6-5 and J usage is TRBJ2-2, with TRBD1 matching over 8 bases. V shed 2 bases, J shed 2 bases, and the junction held 4 bases outside the gene matches. The CDR3 consists of 16 residues. Germline V gives CDR1 MNHEY, CDR2 SVGAGI. DNA of the CDR3: TGTGCCAGCAGTTACAGGGACAGGCCCAACACCGGGGAGCTGTTTTTT. Its translation: CASSYRDRPNTGELFF.

The chain carries TRBV15 and TRBJ2-6, with D possibly being TRBD1 (6 bases). This CDR3 has 19 residues. V gave up 5 bases and J gave up 2 bases, with 22 bases separating them. Germline V lookup: CDR1 LNHNV, CDR2 YYDKDF (reference sequence). The CDR3 reads CATSETTRGFFPGANVLTF. DNA of the CDR3: TGTGCCACCAGCGAAACCACCAGGGGCTTCTTCCCTGGGGCCAACGTCCTGACTTTC.

This sequence joins TRBV10-3 and TRBJ2-7, with D perhaps TRBD2 (5 bases). CDR3 length: 14 residues. The V gene's germline CDR1 is ENHRY and CDR2 SYGVKD. V was clipped by 4 bases and J by 5 bases, with 15 bases between them. The CDR3 sequence is CAISGLGSRDEQYV. CDR3 nucleotides: TGTGCCATCAGTGGACTTGGGAGCCGCGACGAGCAGTACGTC.